This is a list of T cell receptor beta chains from one sample in a study of regulatory T cells in long-lasting Graves disease. Each CDR3 protein gets one entry after TCRdb re-called the multiplex PCR reads with MiXCR. Altogether roughly 610,000 distinct CDR3 sequences are present, approximately 15% being singletons, with the ten largest covering about 17%. These data were likewise used in another study, on T cells in Graves' hyperthyroidism and ophthalmopathy.

The sample in question was peripheral blood mononuclear cells (PBMCs), obtained at new diagnosis, from a patient treated with antithyroid drugs. Receptors were obtained from a woman aged 30 to 39 with Graves disease. The CDR3 runs from the conserved cysteine through the conserved F or W. Each record gives: V gene, J gene, clone size, CDR3 protein. The size field is filled for only some rows; it gives once, few, many or a size class.

v_call: TRBV5-1
j_call: TRBJ1-1
clone_size: -
cdr3_aa: CASSLDPGAQSEAFF

v_call: TRBV10-1
j_call: TRBJ2-1
clone_size: few
cdr3_aa: CASSGDRWNEQFF

v_call: TRBV3-1
j_call: TRBJ2-1
clone_size: many
cdr3_aa: CASSQLGGIEQFF

v_call: TRBV7-2
j_call: TRBJ2-7
clone_size: -
cdr3_aa: CASSLPGLPEGGEQYF

v_call: TRBV6-1
j_call: TRBJ1-3
clone_size: many
cdr3_aa: CASSISGHYSGNTIYF

v_call: TRBV6-5
j_call: TRBJ1-5
clone_size: -
cdr3_aa: CASSLQGLEPQHF

v_call: TRBV29-1
j_call: TRBJ2-7
clone_size: -
cdr3_aa: CSVETGASYEQYF

v_call: TRBV28
j_call: TRBJ2-7
clone_size: -
cdr3_aa: CASSLTGGGSPLEQYF

v_call: TRBV7-2
j_call: TRBJ2-4
clone_size: -
cdr3_aa: CASSLAIAQGLLAKNIQYF

v_call: TRBV20-1
j_call: TRBJ2-5
clone_size: few
cdr3_aa: CSARYSGRGETQYF

v_call: TRBV25-1
j_call: TRBJ2-7
clone_size: few
cdr3_aa: CASKQGNYEQYF

v_call: TRBV20-1
j_call: TRBJ2-5
clone_size: -
cdr3_aa: CSAPIRQEETQYF

v_call: TRBV3-1
j_call: TRBJ2-1
clone_size: few
cdr3_aa: CASSQEEDGSHEQFF

v_call: TRBV19
j_call: TRBJ2-1
clone_size: -
cdr3_aa: CASSPGSNYNEQFF

v_call: TRBV20-1
j_call: TRBJ2-7
clone_size: -
cdr3_aa: CSALPRERDRGLYEQYF

v_call: TRBV6-5
j_call: TRBJ2-7
clone_size: -
cdr3_aa: CASNYSSNWFSYEQYF

v_call: TRBV6-6
j_call: TRBJ2-1
clone_size: many
cdr3_aa: CASSYSMTGGQFF

v_call: TRBV12-3/TRBV12-4
j_call: TRBJ1-3
clone_size: -
cdr3_aa: CASSSGTLGNTIYF

v_call: TRBV6-4
j_call: TRBJ2-1
clone_size: -
cdr3_aa: CASSDPPTSLSYNEQFF

v_call: TRBV5-1
j_call: TRBJ1-2
clone_size: -
cdr3_aa: CASSLDGTAGIGYGYTF

v_call: TRBV11-2
j_call: TRBJ2-1
clone_size: few
cdr3_aa: CASSGDGHNEQFF

v_call: TRBV3-1
j_call: TRBJ2-3
clone_size: many
cdr3_aa: CASSLSLHTQYF

v_call: TRBV7-2
j_call: TRBJ2-3
clone_size: -
cdr3_aa: CASSYHSIVGDTQYF

v_call: TRBV19
j_call: TRBJ2-1
clone_size: -
cdr3_aa: CASSFGLAGASSSVFF

v_call: TRBV19
j_call: TRBJ2-6
clone_size: few
cdr3_aa: CATNPRGANVLTF

v_call: TRBV20-1
j_call: TRBJ2-5
clone_size: few
cdr3_aa: CSALRDPQETQYF

v_call: TRBV28
j_call: TRBJ1-4
clone_size: -
cdr3_aa: CASTRGRLEKLFF

v_call: TRBV24-1
j_call: TRBJ2-3
clone_size: -
cdr3_aa: CATSEGDGDTQYF

v_call: TRBV14
j_call: TRBJ2-7
clone_size: -
cdr3_aa: CASSLKTGGRSYEQYF

v_call: TRBV2
j_call: TRBJ1-4
clone_size: many
cdr3_aa: CASSSGQATNEKLFF

v_call: TRBV5-4
j_call: TRBJ1-4
clone_size: few
cdr3_aa: CATKNGSNEKLFF

v_call: TRBV30
j_call: TRBJ2-7
clone_size: few
cdr3_aa: CAWTFGRGGSYEQYF

v_call: TRBV18
j_call: TRBJ2-7
clone_size: -
cdr3_aa: CASTAGTGANYEQYF

v_call: TRBV2
j_call: TRBJ2-6
clone_size: many
cdr3_aa: CAGWVRILSGANVLTF

v_call: TRBV6-1
j_call: TRBJ1-1
clone_size: many
cdr3_aa: CASSSDRGMNTEAFF

v_call: TRBV25-1
j_call: TRBJ2-3
clone_size: -
cdr3_aa: CAGRRGGSTDTQYF

v_call: TRBV7-2
j_call: TRBJ2-1
clone_size: -
cdr3_aa: CASSRTGTSGSLGEQFF

v_call: TRBV4-2
j_call: TRBJ2-1
clone_size: -
cdr3_aa: CASSQDNLAYEQFF

v_call: TRBV7-9
j_call: TRBJ1-1
clone_size: many
cdr3_aa: CASSHDRRNTEAFF

v_call: TRBV28
j_call: TRBJ2-7
clone_size: many
cdr3_aa: CASTESSYEQYF

v_call: TRBV7-9
j_call: TRBJ2-7
clone_size: many
cdr3_aa: CASSLAPGTSYEQYF

v_call: TRBV19
j_call: TRBJ1-4
clone_size: -
cdr3_aa: CASNRDEGEKLFF

v_call: TRBV6-2/TRBV6-3
j_call: TRBJ1-2
clone_size: -
cdr3_aa: CASVGRGSWGYTF

v_call: TRBV24-1
j_call: TRBJ2-2
clone_size: few
cdr3_aa: CATSGLTHTGELFF

v_call: TRBV6-1
j_call: TRBJ2-7
clone_size: -
cdr3_aa: CASSQRVLSYEQYF

v_call: TRBV27
j_call: TRBJ2-5
clone_size: many
cdr3_aa: CASSFTGEGETQYF

v_call: TRBV5-6
j_call: TRBJ1-6
clone_size: -
cdr3_aa: CASSPWDRGSSPLHF

v_call: TRBV11-3
j_call: TRBJ2-2
clone_size: -
cdr3_aa: CASSLDYGLAPNTGELFF

v_call: TRBV3-1
j_call: TRBJ2-5
clone_size: few
cdr3_aa: CASSQETGSYQTQYF

v_call: TRBV6-2/TRBV6-3
j_call: TRBJ1-2
clone_size: -
cdr3_aa: CASLGQGGSYGYTF

v_call: TRBV15
j_call: TRBJ1-2
clone_size: many
cdr3_aa: CATSRDRVDGYTF

v_call: TRBV10-2
j_call: TRBJ2-3
clone_size: -
cdr3_aa: CASSETGADTQYF

v_call: TRBV9
j_call: TRBJ1-2
clone_size: -
cdr3_aa: CASSLWGTGVDGYTF

v_call: TRBV11-2
j_call: -
clone_size: many
cdr3_aa: CASSGETSETQYF

v_call: TRBV28
j_call: TRBJ1-4
clone_size: many
cdr3_aa: CASTRGPTEKLFF

v_call: TRBV27
j_call: TRBJ2-4
clone_size: few
cdr3_aa: CASSRPGTGKNIQYF

v_call: TRBV20-1
j_call: TRBJ2-6
clone_size: few
cdr3_aa: CSASLRYSGANVLTF

v_call: TRBV28
j_call: TRBJ2-1
clone_size: many
cdr3_aa: CASRRGGPSDNEQFF

v_call: TRBV28
j_call: TRBJ1-2
clone_size: many
cdr3_aa: CASSTPLTAGYTF